The clone carrying this T cell receptor beta chain was seen a single time. Antigen unknown. Naive CD8 cells lacked CD45RO, underwent positive selection for CCR7 and left out terminally differentiated effector memory CD45RA+ cells. This sample is drawn from a study of shared clonotypes between healthy human individuals. Background on the study: Every donor yielded three CD4 naive, three CD4 memory, two CD8 naive and one CD8 memory plate.

TCRdb keeps only in-frame clones here, not all; method: immunoSEQ multiplex PCR. The sample yields roughly 810,000 clones, roughly 96% seen once. Germline CDR1 MGHRA, CDR2 YSYEKL. The CDR3 has 16 residues. The trim removed 0 bases at V and 2 bases at J, leaving 4 bases unmatched. Study-level findings and limits: Specimens sampled were limited to blood, with tissue repertoires likely differing.

This chain joins TRBV4-1 and TRBJ2-7; 10 nucleotides match TRBD2. The TCR comes from a man aged 25 to 45 in good health. The material sequenced was naive CD8+ T cells sorted from blood. The CDR3 nucleotides are TGCGCCAGCAGCCAAGAAGGAGCGGGAGGGGCCTACGAGCAGTACTTC. Translated, it gives CASSQEGAGGAYEQYF.